The TCR beta chain described here comes from a study of beta chain features in type 1 diabetes. Between the trimmed V and J ends, which lost 0 bases and 3 bases, there was a span of 15 bases. The CDR3 spans 15 residues. The germline V gene has CDR1 SQVTM and CDR2 ANQGSEA. This clone was seen a few times. Antigen: not known. All of the isolated RNA was reverse transcribed, so expressed TCRB transcripts were sequenced. This table comes from immunoSEQ multiplex PCR, and its TCRdb copy is limited to in-frame clones, with some not included. The data show hundreds of thousands of clones, roughly an eighth seen once. Whole-study results and caveats: Moderate but significant shortening of TCRB CDR3s was recorded in all four CD4+ subsets from Type 1 diabetes patients.

The chain has TRBV29-1 and TRBJ2-7, with no clear D. Sequencing was performed on naive CD4+ T cells from blood. This TCR derives from a woman under 30 in good health. Here the CDR3 DNA reads TGCAGCGTTGAAGATCGGACGGTTGGGATCTACGAGCAGTACTTC. Its translation is CSVEDRTVGIYEQYF.